This T cell receptor beta chain was obtained from a study of chemoradiotherapy in HPV16-positive cancers. Study-wide findings and caveats: For HPV16-positive patients, expanding HPV-responsive T cells associated with longer recurrence-free survival.

Remarks on this clone: The antigen is not known.

CDR3 size: 15 residues. CDR1 is MNHEY, CDR2 SVGAGI, per germline. With 4 bases clipped from V and 9 bases from J, the junction kept 8 bases outside the gene matches. Measured with immunoSEQ multiplex PCR; TCRdb has only the in-frame clones, and not every one. Among about 12,000 clones listed, roughly 88% were seen once. V usage is TRBV6-5 and J usage is TRBJ1-6, with TRBD1 matching 8 bases. The sequences come from blood, collected from a patient who underwent chemoradiotherapy. The clonotype originates from a human donor with HPV-associated anogenital cancer. CDR3 protein: CASSSQGARGSPLHF. The CDR3, as DNA: TGTGCCAGCAGTTCCCAGGGGGCGCGGGGTTCACCCCTCCACTTT.